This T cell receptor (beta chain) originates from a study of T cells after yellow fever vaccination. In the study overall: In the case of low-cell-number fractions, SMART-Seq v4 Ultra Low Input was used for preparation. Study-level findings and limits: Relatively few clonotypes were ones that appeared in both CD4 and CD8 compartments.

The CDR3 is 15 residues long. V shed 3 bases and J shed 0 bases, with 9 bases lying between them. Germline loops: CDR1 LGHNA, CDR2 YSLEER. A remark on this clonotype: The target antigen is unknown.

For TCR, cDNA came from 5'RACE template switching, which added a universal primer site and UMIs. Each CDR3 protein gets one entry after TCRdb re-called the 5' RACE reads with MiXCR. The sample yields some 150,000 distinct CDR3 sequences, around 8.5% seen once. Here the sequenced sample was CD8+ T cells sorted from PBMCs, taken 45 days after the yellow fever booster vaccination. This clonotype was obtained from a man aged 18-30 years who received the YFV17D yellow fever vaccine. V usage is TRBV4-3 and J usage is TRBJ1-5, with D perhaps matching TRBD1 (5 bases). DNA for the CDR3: TGCGCCAGCAGCCAGGCGAGGGGTAGCAATCAGCCCCAGCATTTT. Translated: CASSQARGSNQPQHF.